A selection of T cell receptor beta chains follows, all from one sample in a study of OX40 agonist ivuxolimab in advanced cancers. The table came from immunoSEQ multiplex PCR; TCRdb's copy has only in-frame clones and leaves some out. The data contain 35,000 to 40,000 clones, about 80% of them seen just once; the ten biggest clones take up almost 10%. The source material was CD4+ or CD8+ T cells sorted from blood, sampled in a trial of the OX40 agonist ivuxolimab. The receptors were gathered from an adult with an advanced solid tumor such as melanoma, head and neck, liver or kidney cancer. Each CDR3 is given with its conserved first and last residue. The D gene is left open where the match is weak.

j_call v_call d_call cdr3_aa cdr3_nt
TRBJ2-7 TRBV6-1 . CASSEQSRYEQYF TGTGCCAGCAGTGAGCAGAGCAGATACGAGCAGTACTTC
TRBJ1-1 TRBV2 TRBD1 CASRTGGLEAFF TGTGCCAGCCGGACAGGGGGCTTGGAAGCTTTCTTT
TRBJ2-3 TRBV7-2 . CASSLVAESADTQYF TGTGCCAGCAGCTTAGTGGCAGAATCAGCAGATACGCAGTATTTT
TRBJ2-7 TRBV9 TRBD2 CASSVGDSGRATYEQYF TGTGCCAGCAGCGTAGGAGATAGCGGGAGGGCAACCTACGAGCAGTACTTC
TRBJ2-7 TRBV5-1 . CASSLLGHGASYEQYF TGCGCCAGCAGCTTGTTAGGACACGGGGCCTCCTACGAGCAGTACTTC
TRBJ2-1 TRBV7-8 TRBD2 CASSGREGPYNEQFF TGTGCCAGCAGCGGGCGGGAGGGCCCCTACAATGAGCAGTTCTTC
TRBJ1-3 TRBV9 . CASIPDPPGNTIYF TGTGCCAGCATACCCGATCCTCCTGGAAACACCATATATTTT
TRBJ2-2 TRBV29-1 TRBD1 CSVRTGTAGELFF TGCAGCGTTCGGACAGGGACGGCCGGGGAGCTGTTTTTT
TRBJ2-3 TRBV5-6 TRBD2 CASSRKKVSSGFTDTQYF TGTGCCAGCAGCCGTAAGAAGGTCTCTAGCGGGTTCACAGATACGCAGTATTTT
TRBJ1-6 TRBV28 . CASRPPAGGNSPLHF TGTGCCAGCAGACCCCCCGCGGGGGGTAATTCACCCCTCCACTTT
TRBJ2-1 TRBV14 TRBD2 CASSRTGAGVKYFF TGTGCCAGCAGCCGGACGGGAGCGGGAGTTAAGTATTTCTTC
TRBJ2-1 TRBV7-2 . CASSLALGVTSDEQFF TGTGCCAGCAGCTTAGCGTTAGGGGTGACTAGTGATGAGCAGTTCTTC
TRBJ2-5 TRBV5-6 . CASSFEGAQETQYF TGTGCCAGCAGCTTTGAGGGAGCCCAAGAGACCCAGTACTTC
TRBJ2-7 TRBV4-2 . CASSQVLRVGEQYF TGTGCCAGCAGCCAAGTTTTACGGGTCGGCGAGCAGTACTTC
TRBJ2-7 TRBV15 . CATSTDGGGDEQYF TGTGCCACCAGCACGGACGGAGGTGGGGACGAGCAGTACTTC
TRBJ2-7 TRBV28 . CASRYGGSEQYF TGTGCCAGCAGATACGGGGGTTCCGAGCAGTACTTC